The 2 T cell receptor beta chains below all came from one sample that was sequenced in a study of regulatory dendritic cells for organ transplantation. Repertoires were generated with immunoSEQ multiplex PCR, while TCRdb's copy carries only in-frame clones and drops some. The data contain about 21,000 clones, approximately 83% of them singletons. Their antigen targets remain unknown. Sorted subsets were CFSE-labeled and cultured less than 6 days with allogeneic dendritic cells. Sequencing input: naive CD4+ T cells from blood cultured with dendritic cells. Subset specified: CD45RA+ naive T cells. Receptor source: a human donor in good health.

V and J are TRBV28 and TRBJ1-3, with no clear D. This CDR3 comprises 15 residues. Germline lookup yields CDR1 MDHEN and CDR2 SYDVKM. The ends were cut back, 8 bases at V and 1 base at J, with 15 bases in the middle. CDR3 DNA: TGTGCCAGCCGCCCATCGTCGGGGTCTGGAAACACCATATATTTT. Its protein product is CASRPSSGSGNTIYF.

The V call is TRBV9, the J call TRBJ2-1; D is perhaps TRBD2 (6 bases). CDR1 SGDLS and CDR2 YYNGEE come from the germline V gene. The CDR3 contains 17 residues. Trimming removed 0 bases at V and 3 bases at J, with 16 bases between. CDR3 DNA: TGTGCCAGCAGCGTAGTAGGGCTCGGGGGACTCTACAATGAGCAGTTCTTC. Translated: CASSVVGLGGLYNEQFF.